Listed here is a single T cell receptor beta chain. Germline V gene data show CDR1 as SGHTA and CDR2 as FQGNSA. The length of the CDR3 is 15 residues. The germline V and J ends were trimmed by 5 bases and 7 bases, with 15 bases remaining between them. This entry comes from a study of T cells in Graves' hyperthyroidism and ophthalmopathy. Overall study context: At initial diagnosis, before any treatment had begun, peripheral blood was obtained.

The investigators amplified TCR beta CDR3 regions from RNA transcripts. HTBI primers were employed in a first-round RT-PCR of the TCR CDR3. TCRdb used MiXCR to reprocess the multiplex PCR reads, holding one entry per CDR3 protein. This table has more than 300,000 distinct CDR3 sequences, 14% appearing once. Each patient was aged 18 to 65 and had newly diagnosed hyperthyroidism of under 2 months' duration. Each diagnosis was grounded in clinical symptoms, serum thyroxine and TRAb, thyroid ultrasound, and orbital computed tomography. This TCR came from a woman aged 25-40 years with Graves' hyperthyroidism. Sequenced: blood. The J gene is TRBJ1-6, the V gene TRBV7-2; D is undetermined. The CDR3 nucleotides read TGTGCCAGCAGCAATCCGACAAGGTTCAATTCACCCCTCCACTTT. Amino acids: CASSNPTRFNSPLHF.